This TCR beta chain was observed in a study of blood T cell repertoires in COVID-19 (dated by TCRdb to the early 2020s). Looking at the study overall: Samples covering the acute and convalescent phases of COVID-19 were provided by collaborators in the United States, Italy and Spain. A freely available public database, intended as a resource for researchers studying the immune response to SARS-CoV-2, is where the repertoires were released. A de-identified subject ID, COVID-19 status, age in years and sex were almost always included in the sample metadata. Deeply sampled blood TCRbeta repertoires from subjects exposed to, actively infected with, or recovered from COVID-19 were included in the dataset. The prospective study material was composed of cDNA or gDNA derived from T cells, B-cell-depleted T cells, or PBMCs. Samples were obtained from the ongoing ImmuneRACE study (first 160 participants) and from over a thousand subjects provided by 6 global collaborators. Where available, HLA class I and class II types were taken from metadata supplied by the sample provider and were not determined by assay-based typing.

Broad study findings and their caveats: The quantity of clinical and demographic metadata differed by source and by participant and was supplied without curation.

Collaborating institutions collected whole blood in K2EDTA tubes following their own protocols. Collaborator samples were shipped for TCRbeta analysis as frozen whole blood, isolated PBMCs, or DNA extracted from either sample type. TCRbeta CDR3 regions were amplified from genomic DNA using the immunoSEQ Assay, a bias-controlled multiplex PCR. As for how the authors treated the data: The number of nucleated cells in each sample was estimated from the amplification of reference gene primers within the assay. Sequence reads were collapsed and filtered to measure the absolute abundance of every unique TCRbeta CDR3 rearrangement. For each sample, productive Simpson clonality was calculated as the square root of Simpson's diversity index over productive rearrangements. What TCRdb holds here is the immuneACCESS table cut down to in-frame rearrangements. Part of the clones is not present; checked against another copy, under half of the missing clones reflect an unresolved V gene, and the others are unexplained. That table is the source of V, J and clone size, and D and trimming were worked out from the DNA. Across this sample there are 120,000 to 150,000 clones, with around 87% seen only once. The ten most abundant clones make up approximately 2.8% of the sample.

From cysteine to phenylalanine, the CDR3 is 13 amino acids long. Here the CDR3 DNA is all that survives: 39 bases in frame from base 1. As encoded in the germline V gene, CDR1 is MDHEN while CDR2 is SYDVKM. Trimming at the junction amounts to 3 bases on V and 3 bases on J, and the germline ends lie 8 bases apart. Regarding this clone: Which antigen it targets is not known. Base qualities were left out, and no much larger clone turns up one base away.

This chain is built from TRBV28 and TRBJ1-2; no D segment can be confidently identified. The sequenced sample consisted of peripheral blood. This sequence originates from a woman in her sixties with active COVID-19. The sequenced DNA is TGTGCCAGCAGTTTTGGGCAGGACTATGGCTACACCTTC. The translation is CASSFGQDYGYTF.